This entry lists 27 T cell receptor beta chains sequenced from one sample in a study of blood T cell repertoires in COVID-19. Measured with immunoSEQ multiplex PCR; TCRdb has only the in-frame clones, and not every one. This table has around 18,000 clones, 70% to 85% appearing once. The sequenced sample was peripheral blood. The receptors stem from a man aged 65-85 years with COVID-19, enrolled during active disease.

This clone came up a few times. The CDR3 loop is CASSGLERGNTIYF. The CDR3 coding sequence is TGTGCCAGCAGTGGCCTAGAACGTGGAAACACCATATATTTT. The gene calls are TRBV2 and TRBJ1-3; D not certain. This CDR3 spans 14 amino acids. V shed 4 bases and J shed 3 bases, with 10 bases lying between them. Germline V lookup: CDR1 SNHLY, CDR2 FYNNEI.

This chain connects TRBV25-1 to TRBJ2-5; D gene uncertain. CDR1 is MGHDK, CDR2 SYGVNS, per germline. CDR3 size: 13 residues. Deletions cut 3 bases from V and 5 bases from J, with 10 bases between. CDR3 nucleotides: TGTGCCAGCAGTGACTTTTATGAGGAGACCCAGTACTTC. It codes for CASSDFYEETQYF. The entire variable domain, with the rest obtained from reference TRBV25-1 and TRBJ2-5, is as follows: EADIYQTPRYLVIGTGKKITLECSQTMGHDKMYWYQQDPGMELHLIHYSYGVNSTEKGDLSSESTVSRIRTEHFPLTLESARPSHTSQYLCASSDFYEETQYFGPGTRLLVL.

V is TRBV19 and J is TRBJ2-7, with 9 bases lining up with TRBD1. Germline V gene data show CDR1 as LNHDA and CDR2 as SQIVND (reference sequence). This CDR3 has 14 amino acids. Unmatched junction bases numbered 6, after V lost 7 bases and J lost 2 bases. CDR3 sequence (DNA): TGTGCCAGTAACAATAACAGGGGGCCCTACGAGCAGTACTTC. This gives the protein CASNNNRGPYEQYF. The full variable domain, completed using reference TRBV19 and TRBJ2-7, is DGGITQSPKYLFRKEGQNVTLSCEQNLNHDAMYWYRQDPGQGLRLIYYSQIVNDFQKGDIAEGYSVSREKKESFPLTVTSAQKNPTAFYLCASNNNRGPYEQYFGPGTRLTVT.

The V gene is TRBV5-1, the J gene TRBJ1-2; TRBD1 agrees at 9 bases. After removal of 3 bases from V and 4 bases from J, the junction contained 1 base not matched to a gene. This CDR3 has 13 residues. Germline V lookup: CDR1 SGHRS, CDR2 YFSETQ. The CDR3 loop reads CASSSDRGYGYTF. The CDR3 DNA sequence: TGCGCCAGCAGCTCGGACAGGGGCTATGGCTACACCTTC.

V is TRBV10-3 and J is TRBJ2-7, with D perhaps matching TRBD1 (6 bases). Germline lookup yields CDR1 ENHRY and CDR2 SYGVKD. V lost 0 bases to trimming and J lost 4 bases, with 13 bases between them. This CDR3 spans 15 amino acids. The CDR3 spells CAISESTSQGYEQYF. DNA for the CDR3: TGTGCCATCAGTGAGTCAACTAGTCAGGGGTACGAGCAGTACTTC.

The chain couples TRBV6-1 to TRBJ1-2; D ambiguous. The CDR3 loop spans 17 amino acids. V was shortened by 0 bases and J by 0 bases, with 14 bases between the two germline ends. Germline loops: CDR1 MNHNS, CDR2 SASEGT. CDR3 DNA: TGTGCCAGCAGTGAAGCGGTCGGAGGCATTCCTAACTATGGCTACACCTTC. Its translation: CASSEAVGGIPNYGYTF.

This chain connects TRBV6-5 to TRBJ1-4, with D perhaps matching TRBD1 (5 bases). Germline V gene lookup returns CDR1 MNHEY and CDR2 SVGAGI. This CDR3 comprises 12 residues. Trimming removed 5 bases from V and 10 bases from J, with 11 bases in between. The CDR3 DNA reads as TGTGCCAGCAGTCAGATGGGGGGAAAACTGTTTTTT. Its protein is CASSQMGGKLFF.

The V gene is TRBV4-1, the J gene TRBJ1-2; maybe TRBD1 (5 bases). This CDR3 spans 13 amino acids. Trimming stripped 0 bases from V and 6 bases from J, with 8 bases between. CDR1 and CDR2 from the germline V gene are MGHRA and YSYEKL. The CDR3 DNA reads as TGCGCCAGCAGCCAAGAGTTCAGGGATGGCTACACCTTC. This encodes CASSQEFRDGYTF.

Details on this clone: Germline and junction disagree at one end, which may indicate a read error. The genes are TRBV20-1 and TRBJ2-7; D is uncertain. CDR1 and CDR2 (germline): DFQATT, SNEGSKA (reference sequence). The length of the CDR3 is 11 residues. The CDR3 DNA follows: TGCAGTGCTAGCCCTGGGTCCCGACTCCACTTC. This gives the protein CSASPGSRLHF.

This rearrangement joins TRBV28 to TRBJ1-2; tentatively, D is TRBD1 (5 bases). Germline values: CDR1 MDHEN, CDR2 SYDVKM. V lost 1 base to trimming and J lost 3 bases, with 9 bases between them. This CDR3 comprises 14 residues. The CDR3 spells CASSLSQGHYGYTF. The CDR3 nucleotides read TGTGCCAGCAGTTTATCCCAGGGTCACTATGGCTACACCTTC.

CDR3 in DNA: TGTGCCAGCAGCCCTTCGGACAGGGTCTATGGCTACACCTTC. Encoded protein: CASSPSDRVYGYTF. The chain recombines TRBV7-2 with TRBJ1-2; 8 bases align to TRBD1. The V gene's germline CDR1 is SGHTA and CDR2 FQGNSA. The CDR3 consists of 14 residues. V lost 5 bases, J lost 4 bases, and 6 bases stayed unmatched.

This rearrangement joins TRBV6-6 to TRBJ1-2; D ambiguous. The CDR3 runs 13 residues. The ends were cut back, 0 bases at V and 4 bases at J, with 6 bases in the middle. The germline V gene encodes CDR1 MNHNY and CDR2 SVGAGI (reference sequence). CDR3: CASSYSPGYGYTF. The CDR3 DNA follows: TGTGCCAGCAGTTACTCTCCAGGCTATGGCTACACCTTC.

CDR3 nucleotides: TGTGCCAGTAGCTGGGACAGCTCCTACAATGAGCAGTTCTTC. Amino acid sequence: CASSWDSSYNEQFF. The rearrangement joins TRBV19 to TRBJ2-1; 7 bases map to TRBD1. With 6 bases clipped from V and 0 bases from J, the junction kept 2 bases outside the gene matches. Germline V CDR1 and CDR2: LNHDA, SQIVND (reference sequence). The CDR3 is 14 amino acids.

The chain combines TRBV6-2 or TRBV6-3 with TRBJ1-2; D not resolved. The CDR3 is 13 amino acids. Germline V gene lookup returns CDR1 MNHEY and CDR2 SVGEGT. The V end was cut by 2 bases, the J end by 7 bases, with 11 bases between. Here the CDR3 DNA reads TGTGCCAGCAGTTACGCGGGGATGCCTGGCTACACCTTC. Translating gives CASSYAGMPGYTF.

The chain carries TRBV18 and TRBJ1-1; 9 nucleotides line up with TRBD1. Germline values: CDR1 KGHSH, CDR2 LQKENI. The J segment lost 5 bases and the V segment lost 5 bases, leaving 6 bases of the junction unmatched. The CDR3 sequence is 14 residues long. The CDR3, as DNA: TGTGCCAGCTCAAAACAGGGGGCCGAAACTGAAGCTTTCTTT. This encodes CASSKQGAETEAFF. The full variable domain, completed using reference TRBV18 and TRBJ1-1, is NAGVMQNPRHLVRRRGQEARLRCSPMKGHSHVYWYRQLPEEGLKFMVYLQKENIIDESGMPKERFSAEFPKEGPSILRIQQVVRGDSAAYFCASSKQGAETEAFFGQGTRLTVV.

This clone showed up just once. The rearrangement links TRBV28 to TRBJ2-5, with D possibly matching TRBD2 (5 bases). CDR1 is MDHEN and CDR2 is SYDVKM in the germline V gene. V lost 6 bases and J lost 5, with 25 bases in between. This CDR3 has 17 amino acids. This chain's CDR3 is CASSHRLKLDFTETQYF. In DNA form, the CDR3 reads TGTGCCAGCAGCCACCGACTTAAATTGGACTTTACGGAGACCCAGTACTTC.

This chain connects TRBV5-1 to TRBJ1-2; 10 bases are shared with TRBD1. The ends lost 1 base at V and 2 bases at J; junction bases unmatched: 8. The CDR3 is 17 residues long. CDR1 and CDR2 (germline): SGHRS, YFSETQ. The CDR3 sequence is CASSLLDWTGGNYGYTF. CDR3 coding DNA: TGCGCCAGCAGCTTGTTGGACTGGACAGGGGGGAACTATGGCTACACCTTC.

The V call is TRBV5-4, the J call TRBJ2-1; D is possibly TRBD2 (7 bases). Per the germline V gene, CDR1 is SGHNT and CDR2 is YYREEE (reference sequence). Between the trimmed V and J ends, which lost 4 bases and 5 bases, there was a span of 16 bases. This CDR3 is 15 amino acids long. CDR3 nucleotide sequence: TGTGCCAGCAGCGGCCCGGGGGGCGGAGACAATGAGCAGTTCTTC. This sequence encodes CASSGPGGGDNEQFF.

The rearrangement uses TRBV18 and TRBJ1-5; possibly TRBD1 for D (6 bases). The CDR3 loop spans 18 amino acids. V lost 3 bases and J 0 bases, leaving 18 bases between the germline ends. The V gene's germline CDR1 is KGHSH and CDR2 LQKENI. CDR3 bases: TGTGCCAGCTCACCCCGGGGGCGGGGGGACTATAGCAATCAGCCCCAGCATTTT. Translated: CASSPRGRGDYSNQPQHF.

CDR3 protein: CASSGSPGYLNYGYTF. In nucleotides, the CDR3 is TGCGCCAGCAGCGGGTCCCCAGGGTATCTTAACTATGGCTACACCTTC. The chain uses TRBV5-1 and TRBJ1-2; perhaps TRBD1 as D (5 bases). There are 16 residues in the CDR3. Trimming shortened V by 4 bases and J by 1 base, and 17 bases separated the two germline ends. The germline V gene has CDR1 SGHRS and CDR2 YFSETQ.

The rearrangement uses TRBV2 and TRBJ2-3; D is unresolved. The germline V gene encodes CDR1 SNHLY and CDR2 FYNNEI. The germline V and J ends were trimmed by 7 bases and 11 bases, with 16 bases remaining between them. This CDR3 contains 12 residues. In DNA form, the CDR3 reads TGTGCCAGCACCGAGAGGCTAGTTAAGCAGTATTTT. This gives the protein CASTERLVKQYF.

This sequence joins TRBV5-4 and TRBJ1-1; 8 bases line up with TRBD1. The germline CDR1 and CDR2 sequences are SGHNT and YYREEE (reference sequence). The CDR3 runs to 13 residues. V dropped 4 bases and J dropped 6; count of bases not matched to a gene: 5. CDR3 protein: CASSIRGLPEAFF. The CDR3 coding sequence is TGTGCCAGCAGCATCAGGGGGCTGCCTGAAGCTTTCTTT.

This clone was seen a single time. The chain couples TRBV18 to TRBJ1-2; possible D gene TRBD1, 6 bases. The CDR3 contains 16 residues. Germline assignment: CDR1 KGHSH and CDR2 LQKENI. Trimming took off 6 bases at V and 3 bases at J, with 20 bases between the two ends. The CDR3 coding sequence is TGTGCCAGCTCTCCAGAGGTTTCTCCAGGGGACTATGGCTACACCTTC. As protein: CASSPEVSPGDYGYTF.

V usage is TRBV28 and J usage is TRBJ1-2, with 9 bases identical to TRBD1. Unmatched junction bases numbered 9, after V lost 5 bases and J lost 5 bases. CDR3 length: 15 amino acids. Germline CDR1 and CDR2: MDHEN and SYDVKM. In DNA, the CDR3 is TGTGCCAGCAGTCCAGGGGACAGGGAGGAGTATGGCTACACCTTC. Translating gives CASSPGDREEYGYTF.

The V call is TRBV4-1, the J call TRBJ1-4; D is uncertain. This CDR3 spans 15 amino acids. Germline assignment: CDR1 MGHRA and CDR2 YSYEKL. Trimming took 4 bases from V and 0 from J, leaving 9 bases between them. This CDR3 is CASSPLAATNEKLFF. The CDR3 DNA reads TGCGCCAGCAGCCCGCTAGCGGCAACTAATGAAAAACTGTTTTTT.

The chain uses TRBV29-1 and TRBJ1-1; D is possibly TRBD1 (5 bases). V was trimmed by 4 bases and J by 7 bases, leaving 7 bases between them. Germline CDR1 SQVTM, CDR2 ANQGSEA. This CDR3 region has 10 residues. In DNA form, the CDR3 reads TGCAGCGTTGGCGACAGTGAAGCTTTCTTT. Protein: CSVGDSEAFF.

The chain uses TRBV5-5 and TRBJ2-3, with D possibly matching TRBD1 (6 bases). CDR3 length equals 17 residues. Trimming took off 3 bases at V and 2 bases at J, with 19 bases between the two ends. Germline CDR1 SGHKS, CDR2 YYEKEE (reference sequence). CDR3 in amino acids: CASSSPLGATDTDTQYF. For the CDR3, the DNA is TGTGCCAGCAGCTCCCCCTTGGGGGCGACTGACACAGATACGCAGTATTTT.